This T cell receptor beta chain came from a study of Ad26.COV2.S vaccination and SARS-CoV-2 variants. General study findings and limits: With respect to non-spike TCR breadth, vaccine and placebo recipients were similar. There was reportedly substantial breadth in spike-specific CD8+ and CD4+ T cell responses after vaccination.

The treatment denotes: some 19 received Ad26.COV2.S at low or high dose, single or two shots; about five received placebo; per-sample allocation not given. All samples were drawn on day 63, counting from the first vaccine or placebo injection. It was Wuhan-strain SARS-CoV-2 spike that the Ad26 vaccine vector expressed. Repertoires were generated with immunoSEQ multiplex PCR, while TCRdb's copy carries only in-frame clones and drops some. Counted here are some 480,000 clones, 87% occurring once; the ten biggest clones make up around 13%. As to this clone: Its cognate antigen is unknown.

Sequencing was performed on peripheral blood, taken in a trial of Ad26.COV2.S vaccine versus placebo. The sequence came from a person between 18 and 65 years old who received the Ad26.COV2.S COVID-19 vaccine or a placebo.

In nucleotides, the CDR3 is TGCAGCATTAAGACAGCGAACACTGAAGCTTTCTTT. Protein: CSIKTANTEAFF. The chain is built from TRBV29-1 and TRBJ1-1; D possibly corresponds to TRBD1 (5 bases). V was trimmed by 8 bases and J by 1 base, leaving 11 bases between them. The CDR3 sequence is 12 residues long. Germline CDR1 and CDR2: SQVTM and ANQGSEA.